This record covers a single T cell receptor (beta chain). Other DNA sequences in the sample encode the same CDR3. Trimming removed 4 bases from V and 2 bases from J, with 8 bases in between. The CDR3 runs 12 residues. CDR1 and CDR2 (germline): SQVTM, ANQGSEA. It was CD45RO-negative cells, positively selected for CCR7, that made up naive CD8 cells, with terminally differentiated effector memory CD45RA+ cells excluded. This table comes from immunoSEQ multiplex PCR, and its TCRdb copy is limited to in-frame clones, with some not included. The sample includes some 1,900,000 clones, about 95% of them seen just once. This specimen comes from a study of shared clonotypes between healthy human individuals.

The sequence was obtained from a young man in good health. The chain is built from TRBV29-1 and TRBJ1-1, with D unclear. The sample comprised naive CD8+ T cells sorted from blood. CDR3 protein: CSVVSGNTEAFF. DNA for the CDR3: TGCAGCGTTGTATCAGGTAACACTGAAGCTTTCTTT.